The present T cell receptor beta chain was sequenced within a study of CD8+CD57+ T cells in acquired aplastic anemia. Across the study: When averaged, DNA from sorted CD4+ and CD8+ cells came to around 3 ug. Overall study results and limits: Patients and controls were found to share fewer than 35 CD8+ CDR3 sequences. No significant patient-versus-control difference appeared in CD8+ Simpson's diversity.

CD8+CD57+ cell expansion had been shown by flow cytometry in patients chosen for sequencing. Patients were therapy-naive when their blood was sampled. Of note for this clonotype: Its antigen is undetermined.

Trimming cost V 2 bases and J 3 bases, with 12 bases left between them. Germline CDR1 reads MNHEY; CDR2 reads SVGEGT. The CDR3 has 15 amino acids. Template material for TCR beta VDJ and CDR3 profiling consisted of genomic DNA. TCRdb redid the calling of the reads with MiXCR, one entry per CDR3 protein. Of roughly 500,000 distinct CDR3 sequences detected, approximately 32% appear once; the ten largest clones hold nearly 0.85%. This chain joins TRBV6-2 or TRBV6-3 and TRBJ2-3; a possible D gene is TRBD1 (6 bases). This TCR was recovered from a human donor with aplastic anemia. Sequencing was carried out using sorted CD4+, CD8+, or CD8+CD57+ T cells (not recorded which) from PBMCs. The CDR3 sequence is CASSYGQGNTDTQYF. In nucleotides, the CDR3 is TGTGCCAGCAGTTACGGGCAGGGGAATACAGATACGCAGTATTTT.